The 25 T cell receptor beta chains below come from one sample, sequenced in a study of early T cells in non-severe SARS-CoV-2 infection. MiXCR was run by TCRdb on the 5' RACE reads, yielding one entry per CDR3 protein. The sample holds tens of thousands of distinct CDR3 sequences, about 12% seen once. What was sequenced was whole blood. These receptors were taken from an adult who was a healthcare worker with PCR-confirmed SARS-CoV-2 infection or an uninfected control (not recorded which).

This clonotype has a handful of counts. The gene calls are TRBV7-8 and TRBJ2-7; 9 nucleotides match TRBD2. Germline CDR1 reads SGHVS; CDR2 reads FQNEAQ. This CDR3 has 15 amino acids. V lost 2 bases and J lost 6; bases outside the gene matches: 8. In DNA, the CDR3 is TGTGCCAGCAGCTTATCCGGGCGGGAGGGCGGCGAGCAGTACTTC. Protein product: CASSLSGREGGEQYF.

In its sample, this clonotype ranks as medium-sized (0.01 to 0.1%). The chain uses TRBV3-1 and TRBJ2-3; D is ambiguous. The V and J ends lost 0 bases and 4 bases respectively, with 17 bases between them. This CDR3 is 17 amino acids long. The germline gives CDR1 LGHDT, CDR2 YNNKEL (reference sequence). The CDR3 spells CASSQDPMGLEADTQYF. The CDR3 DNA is TGTGCCAGCAGCCAAGATCCGATGGGATTAGAGGCAGATACGCAGTATTTT.

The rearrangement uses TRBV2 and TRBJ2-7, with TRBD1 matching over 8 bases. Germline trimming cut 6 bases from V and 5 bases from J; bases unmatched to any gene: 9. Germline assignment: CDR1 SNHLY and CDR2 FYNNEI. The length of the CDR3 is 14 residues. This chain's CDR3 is CASRNRQGKHEQYF. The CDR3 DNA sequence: TGTGCCAGCAGAAACAGACAGGGGAAACACGAGCAGTACTTC.

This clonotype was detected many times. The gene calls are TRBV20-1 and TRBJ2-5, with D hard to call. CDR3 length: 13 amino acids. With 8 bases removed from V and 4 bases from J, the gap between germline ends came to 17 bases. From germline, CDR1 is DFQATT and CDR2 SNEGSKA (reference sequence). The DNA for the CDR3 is TGCAGTCCTCCCACCGCCAGGCCAGAGACCCAGTACTTC. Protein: CSPPTARPETQYF.

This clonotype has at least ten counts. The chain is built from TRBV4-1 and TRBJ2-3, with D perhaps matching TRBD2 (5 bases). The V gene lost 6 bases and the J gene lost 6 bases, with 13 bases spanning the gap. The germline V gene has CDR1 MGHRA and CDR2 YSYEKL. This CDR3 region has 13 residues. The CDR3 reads CASSFLASDTQYF. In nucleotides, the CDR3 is TGCGCCAGCAGTTTTCTAGCATCCGATACGCAGTATTTT.

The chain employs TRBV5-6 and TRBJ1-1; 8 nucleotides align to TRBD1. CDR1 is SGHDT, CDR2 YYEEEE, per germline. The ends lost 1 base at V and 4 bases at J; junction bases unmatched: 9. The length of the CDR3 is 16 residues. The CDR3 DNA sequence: TGTGCCAGCAGCTTGACCGTAGCGCAGGGGGCCACTGAAGCTTTCTTT. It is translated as CASSLTVAQGATEAFF.

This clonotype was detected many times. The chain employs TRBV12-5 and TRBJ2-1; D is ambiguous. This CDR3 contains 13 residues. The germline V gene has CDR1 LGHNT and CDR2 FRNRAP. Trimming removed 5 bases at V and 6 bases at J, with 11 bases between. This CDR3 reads CASGIYLVNEQFF. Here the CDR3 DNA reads TGTGCTAGTGGTATATACTTGGTCAATGAGCAGTTCTTC.

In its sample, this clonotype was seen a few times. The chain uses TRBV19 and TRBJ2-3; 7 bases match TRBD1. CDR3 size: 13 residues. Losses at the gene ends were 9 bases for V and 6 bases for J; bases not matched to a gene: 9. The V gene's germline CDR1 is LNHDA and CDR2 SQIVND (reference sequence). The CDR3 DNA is TGTGCCAGCAGGGACAGAAGTAGGGATACGCAGTATTTT. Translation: CASRDRSRDTQYF.

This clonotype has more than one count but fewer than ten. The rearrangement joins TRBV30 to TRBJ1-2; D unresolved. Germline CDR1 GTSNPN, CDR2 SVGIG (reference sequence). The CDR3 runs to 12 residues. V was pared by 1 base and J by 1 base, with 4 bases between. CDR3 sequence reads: CAWSGGNYGYTF. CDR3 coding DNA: TGTGCCTGGAGTGGGGGTAACTATGGCTACACCTTC.

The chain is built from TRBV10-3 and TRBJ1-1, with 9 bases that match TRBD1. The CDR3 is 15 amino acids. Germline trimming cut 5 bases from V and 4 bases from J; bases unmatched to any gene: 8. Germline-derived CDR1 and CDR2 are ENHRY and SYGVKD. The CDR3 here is CAISSPGQGSTEAFF. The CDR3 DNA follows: TGTGCCATCAGTTCTCCGGGACAGGGAAGCACTGAAGCTTTCTTT.

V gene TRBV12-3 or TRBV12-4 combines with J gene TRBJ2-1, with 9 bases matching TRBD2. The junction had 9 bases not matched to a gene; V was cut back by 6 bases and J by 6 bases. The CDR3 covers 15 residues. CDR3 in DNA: TGTGCCAGCAGATCCCCTAGCGGGGTTGGCAATGAGCAGTTCTTC. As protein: CASRSPSGVGNEQFF.

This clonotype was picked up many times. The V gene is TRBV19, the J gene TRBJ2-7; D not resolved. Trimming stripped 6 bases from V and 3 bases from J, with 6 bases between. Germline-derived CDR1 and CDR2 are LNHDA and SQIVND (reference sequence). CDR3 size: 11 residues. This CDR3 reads CASSPGYEQYF. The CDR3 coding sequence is TGTGCCAGTAGCCCCGGCTACGAGCAGTACTTC. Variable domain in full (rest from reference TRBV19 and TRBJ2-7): DGGITQSPKYLFRKEGQNVTLSCEQNLNHDAMYWYRQDPGQGLRLIYYSQIVNDFQKGDIAEGYSVSREKKESFPLTVTSAQKNPTAFYLCASSPGYEQYFGPGTRLTVT.

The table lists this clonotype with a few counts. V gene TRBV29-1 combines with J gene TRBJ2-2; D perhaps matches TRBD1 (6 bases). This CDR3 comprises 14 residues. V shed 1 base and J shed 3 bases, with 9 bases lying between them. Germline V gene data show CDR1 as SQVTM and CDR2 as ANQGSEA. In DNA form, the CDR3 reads TGCAGCGTTGAAGGAGGGGGTTACACCGGGGAGCTGTTTTTT. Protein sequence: CSVEGGGYTGELFF.

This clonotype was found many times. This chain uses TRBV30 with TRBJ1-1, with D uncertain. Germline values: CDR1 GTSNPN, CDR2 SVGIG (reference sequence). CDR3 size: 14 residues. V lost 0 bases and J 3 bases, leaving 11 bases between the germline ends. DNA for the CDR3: TGTGCCTGGAGTGTTTGGGGTCCGTACACTGAAGCTTTCTTT. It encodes CAWSVWGPYTEAFF.

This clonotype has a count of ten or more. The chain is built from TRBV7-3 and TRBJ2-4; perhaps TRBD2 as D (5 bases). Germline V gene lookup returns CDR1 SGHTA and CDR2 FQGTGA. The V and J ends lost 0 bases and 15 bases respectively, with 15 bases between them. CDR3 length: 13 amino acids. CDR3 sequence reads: CASSLTGGLEWYF. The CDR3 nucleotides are TGTGCCAGCAGCTTAACTGGCGGGTTGGAATGGTACTTC.

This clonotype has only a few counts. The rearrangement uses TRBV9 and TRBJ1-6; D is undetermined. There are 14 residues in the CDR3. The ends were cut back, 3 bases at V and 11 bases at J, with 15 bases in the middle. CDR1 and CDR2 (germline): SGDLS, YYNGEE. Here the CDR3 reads CASSAQSNGTPLHF. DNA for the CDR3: TGTGCCAGCAGCGCCCAATCTAACGGGACACCCCTCCACTTT.

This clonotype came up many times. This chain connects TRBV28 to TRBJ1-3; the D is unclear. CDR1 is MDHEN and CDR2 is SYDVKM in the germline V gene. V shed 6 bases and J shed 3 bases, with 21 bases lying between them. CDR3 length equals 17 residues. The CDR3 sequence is CASRGSPGTVFGNTIYF. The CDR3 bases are TGTGCCAGCAGGGGCAGCCCCGGTACCGTTTTTGGAAACACCATATATTTT.

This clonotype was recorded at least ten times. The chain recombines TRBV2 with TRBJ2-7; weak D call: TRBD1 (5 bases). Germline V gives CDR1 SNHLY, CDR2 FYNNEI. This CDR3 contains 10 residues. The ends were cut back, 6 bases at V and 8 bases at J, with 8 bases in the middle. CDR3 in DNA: TGTGCCAGCAGCAGACAGAAGCAGTACTTC. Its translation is CASSRQKQYF.

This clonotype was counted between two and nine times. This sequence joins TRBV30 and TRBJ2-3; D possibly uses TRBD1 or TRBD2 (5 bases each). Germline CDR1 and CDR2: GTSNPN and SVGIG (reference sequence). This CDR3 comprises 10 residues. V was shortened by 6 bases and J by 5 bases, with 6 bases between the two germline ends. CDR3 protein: CACGGDTQYF. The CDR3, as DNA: TGTGCCTGTGGGGGAGATACGCAGTATTTT.

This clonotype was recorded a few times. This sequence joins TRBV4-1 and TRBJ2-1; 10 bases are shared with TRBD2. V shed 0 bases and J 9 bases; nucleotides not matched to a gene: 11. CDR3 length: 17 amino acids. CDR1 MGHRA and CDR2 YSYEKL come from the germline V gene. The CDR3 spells CASSQDRRLAGRVEQFF. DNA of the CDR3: TGCGCCAGCAGCCAAGATCGACGACTAGCGGGCCGGGTTGAGCAGTTCTTC.

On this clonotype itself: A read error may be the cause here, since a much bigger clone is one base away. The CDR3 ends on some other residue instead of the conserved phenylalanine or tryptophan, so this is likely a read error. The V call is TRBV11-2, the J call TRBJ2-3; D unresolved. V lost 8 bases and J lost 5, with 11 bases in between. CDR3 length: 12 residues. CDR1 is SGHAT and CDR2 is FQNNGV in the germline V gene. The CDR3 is CASPRPVDTQYY. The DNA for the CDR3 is TGTGCCAGCCCCCGGCCTGTAGATACGCAGTATTAT.

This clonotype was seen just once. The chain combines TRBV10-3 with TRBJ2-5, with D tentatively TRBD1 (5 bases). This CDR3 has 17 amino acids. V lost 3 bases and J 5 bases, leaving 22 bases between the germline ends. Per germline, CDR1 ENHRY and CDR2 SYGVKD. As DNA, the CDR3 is TGTGCCATCAGTGATGTCGCGAGCAGAGTAAAGGGGGAGACCCAGTACTTC. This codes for CAISDVASRVKGETQYF.

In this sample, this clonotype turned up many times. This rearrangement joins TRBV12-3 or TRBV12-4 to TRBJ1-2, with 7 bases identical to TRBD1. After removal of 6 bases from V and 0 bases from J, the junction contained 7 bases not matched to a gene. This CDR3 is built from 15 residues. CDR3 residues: CASSDGGQPNYGYTF. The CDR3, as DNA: TGTGCCAGCAGCGACGGGGGACAGCCTAACTATGGCTACACCTTC.

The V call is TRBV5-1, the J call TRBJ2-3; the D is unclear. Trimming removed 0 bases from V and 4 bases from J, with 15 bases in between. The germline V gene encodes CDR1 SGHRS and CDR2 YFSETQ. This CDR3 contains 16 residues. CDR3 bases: TGCGCCAGCAGCTTGGCCCCTCGCGTAAGCGCAGATACGCAGTATTTT. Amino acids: CASSLAPRVSADTQYF. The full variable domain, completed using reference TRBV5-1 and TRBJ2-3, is KAGVTQTPRYLIKTRGQQVTLSCSPISGHRSVSWYQQTPGQGLQFLFEYFSETQRNKGNFPGRFSGRQFSNSRSEMNVSTLELGDSALYLCASSLAPRVSADTQYFGPGTRLTVL.

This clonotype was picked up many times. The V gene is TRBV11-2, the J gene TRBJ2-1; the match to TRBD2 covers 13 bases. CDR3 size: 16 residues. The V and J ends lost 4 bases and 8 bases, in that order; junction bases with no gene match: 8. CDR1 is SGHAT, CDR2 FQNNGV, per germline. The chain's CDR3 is CASSYGLAGVAHEQFF. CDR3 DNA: TGTGCCAGCAGCTATGGACTAGCGGGAGTGGCGCATGAGCAGTTCTTC.